This T cell receptor beta chain was sequenced during a study of blood T cell repertoires in COVID-19. Study at large: Some COVID-19 samples were acute and others convalescent; all came from the United States, Italy and Spain. T cells, B-cell-depleted T cells, or PBMCs provided the cDNA or gDNA that served as material.

Germline V gene data show CDR1 as MNHEY and CDR2 as SMNVEV (reference sequence). The CDR3 has 15 residues. Trimming cost V 2 bases and J 0 bases; bases outside gene matches: 0. Profiling relied on immunoSEQ multiplex PCR, and the TCRdb table lists in-frame clones only, not all of them. The profile covers around 200,000 clones, with roughly 78% appearing a single time and around 2.8% taken by the ten largest. This clone appeared a single time. The sequencing input was peripheral blood. The chain employs TRBV27 and TRBJ2-7, with 11 positions matching TRBD2. The sequence came from a woman older than 75 with active or convalescent COVID-19. This CDR3 reads CASSLGLAGSYEQYF. In DNA, the CDR3 is TGTGCCAGCAGTTTAGGACTAGCGGGCTCCTACGAGCAGTACTTC.